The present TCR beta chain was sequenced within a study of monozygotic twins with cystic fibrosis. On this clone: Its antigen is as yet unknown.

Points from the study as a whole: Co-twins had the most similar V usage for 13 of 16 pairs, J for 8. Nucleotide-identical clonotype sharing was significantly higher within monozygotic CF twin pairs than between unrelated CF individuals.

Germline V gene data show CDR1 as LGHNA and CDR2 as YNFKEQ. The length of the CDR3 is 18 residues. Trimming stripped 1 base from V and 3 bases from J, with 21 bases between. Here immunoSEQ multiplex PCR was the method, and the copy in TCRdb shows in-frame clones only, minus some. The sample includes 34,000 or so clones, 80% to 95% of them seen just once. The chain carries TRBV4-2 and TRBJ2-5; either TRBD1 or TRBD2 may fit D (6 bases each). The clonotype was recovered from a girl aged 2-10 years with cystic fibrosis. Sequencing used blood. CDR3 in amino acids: CASSQGGYGGQGEETQYF. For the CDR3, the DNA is TGTGCCAGCAGCCAAGGAGGGTACGGGGGCCAAGGGGAAGAGACCCAGTACTTC.